The source of this T cell receptor (beta chain) is a study of shared clonotypes between healthy human individuals. About this clone: At one end, the junction sequence differs from germline, possibly due to a read error.

Assay: immunoSEQ multiplex PCR; the TCRdb copy retains only in-frame clones and omits some. The sample lists a few million clones; around 95% were seen once. The TCR was taken from a man younger than 35 in good health. The source material was naive CD4+ T cells sorted from blood. The subset: CD45RA+ positively selected.

CDR3 in amino acids: CASSLAVSNNEQFF. Written as DNA, the CDR3 is TGCGCCAGCAGCTTGGCCGTCTCCAACAATGAGCAGTTCTTC. The chain links TRBV5-1 to TRBJ2-1, with unresolved D. This CDR3 has 14 amino acids. The germline CDR1 and CDR2 sequences are SGHRS and YFSETQ.